Below are 24 T cell receptor beta chains sequenced from a single sample in a study of blood T cells in healthy people across ages (dated by TCRdb to 2013 to 2016). Libraries were built with 5' RACE. Sequencing relied on an Illumina HiSeq 2500. A second PCR of roughly 6 to 11 cycles was run with a J-beta primer mix and a sample-barcoded 5' primer. The raw public data were reprocessed by TCRdb itself: fastp quality trimming at Q25, MiXCR clonotype calling, in-frame beta chains only. Rows merge per CDR3 protein into single entries with the most common DNA and genes. Recorded for this sample are roughly 800,000 distinct CDR3 sequences; roughly 60% of them occurred a single time. Clones ranked in the top ten supply roughly 20% of the sample. The sample consisted of blood. The origin of the receptors is a man aged 25 to 40 in good health.

The J gene is TRBJ2-1, the V gene TRBV5-1; tentatively, D is TRBD1 (6 bases). Looked up from germline, CDR1 is SGHRS and CDR2 is YFSETQ. The length of the CDR3 is 15 residues. The germline V and J ends were trimmed by 0 bases and 3 bases, with 10 bases remaining between them. CDR3 nucleotide sequence: TGCGCCAGCAGCTTGGGACAGGACAACTACAATGAGCAGTTCTTC. Protein sequence: CASSLGQDNYNEQFF.

V and J are TRBV30 and TRBJ1-2; TRBD1 matches at 7 bases. The V segment lost 1 base and the J segment 8 bases; nucleotides outside the gene matches: 4. The V gene's germline CDR1 is GTSNPN and CDR2 SVGIG (reference sequence). The length of the CDR3 is 12 residues. The CDR3 region has the DNA TGTGCCTGGAGTGGCAAGGACAGGGGCTACACCTTC. It yields the protein CAWSGKDRGYTF.

This clonotype was observed a few times. CDR3 in DNA: TGCAGCGTTGAGGGGCTAGCGGGAGTTGGTGAGCAGTTCTTC. It translates to CSVEGLAGVGEQFF. The chain couples TRBV29-1 to TRBJ2-1; 10 positions match TRBD2. Germline loops: CDR1 SQVTM, CDR2 ANQGSEA. With 3 bases clipped from V and 9 bases from J, the junction kept 8 bases outside the gene matches. The CDR3 covers 14 residues.

This clonotype came up a few times. This chain links TRBV13 with TRBJ2-5; TRBD1 agrees at 7 bases. This CDR3 contains 17 residues. Germline V gives CDR1 PRHDT, CDR2 FYEKMQ (reference sequence). The junction had 11 bases not matched to a gene; V was cut back by 4 bases and J by 0 bases. The CDR3 loop is CASSSTPRDSHQETQYF. Here the CDR3 DNA reads TGTGCCAGCAGCTCGACCCCTCGGGACAGCCACCAAGAGACCCAGTACTTC.

This clonotype was counted a few times. The chain carries TRBV7-2 and TRBJ2-3; D is possibly TRBD2 (6 bases). V was trimmed by 2 bases and J by 3 bases, leaving 12 bases between them. This CDR3 has 15 amino acids. Germline loops: CDR1 SGHTA, CDR2 FQGNSA. The CDR3 sequence: CASSLRLAPTDTQYF. The CDR3, as DNA: TGTGCCAGCAGCTTAAGGCTAGCGCCAACAGATACGCAGTATTTT. The variable domain in full, with the rest retrieved from reference TRBV7-2 and TRBJ2-3, is GAGVSQSPSNKVTEKGKDVELRCDPISGHTALYWYRQSLGQGLEFLIYFQGNSAPDKSGLPSDRFSAERTGGSVSTLTIQRTQQEDSAVYLCASSLRLAPTDTQYFGPGTRLTVL.

This clonotype appeared a few times. The rearrangement joins TRBV6-1 to TRBJ2-5; 7 bases are shared with TRBD2. The last part of the DNA fits TRBJ2-7 better; the J call may be wrong. Germline loops: CDR1 MNHNS, CDR2 SASEGT. The CDR3 sequence is 14 residues long. The CDR3 DNA sequence: TGTGCCAGCAGTGTAGAGGGACTACCTATCGAGCAGTACTTC. It codes for CASSVEGLPIEQYF.

The CDR3 region is CASSLEPPSTYEQFF. The CDR3 nucleotides read TGCGCCAGCAGCTTGGAACCCCCTAGCACCTATGAGCAGTTCTTC. The gene calls are TRBV5-1 and TRBJ2-1; D may be TRBD2 (5 bases). This CDR3 has 15 residues. The germline V gene has CDR1 SGHRS and CDR2 YFSETQ. The V end was cut by 0 bases, the J end by 8 bases, with 15 bases between.

The chain links TRBV3-1 to TRBJ2-7, with unresolved D. V was cut by 5 bases and J by 2 bases, with 13 bases left in between. The germline V gene encodes CDR1 LGHDT and CDR2 YNNKEL (reference sequence). The CDR3 contains 14 residues. This CDR3 reads CASSAEGFTYEQYF. The CDR3 DNA is TGTGCCAGCAGCGCCGAAGGATTCACCTACGAGCAGTACTTC.

V and J are TRBV4-1 and TRBJ2-2, with unresolved D. V was trimmed by 4 bases and J by 7 bases, leaving 7 bases between them. CDR1 is MGHRA and CDR2 is YSYEKL in the germline V gene. The CDR3 sequence is 12 residues long. The CDR3: CASSLKLGELFF. As DNA, the CDR3 is TGCGCCAGCAGCCTAAAGCTCGGGGAGCTGTTTTTT.

The chain carries TRBV20-1 and TRBJ2-1; 8 bases match TRBD2. Per the germline V gene, CDR1 is DFQATT and CDR2 is SNEGSKA (reference sequence). The CDR3 totals 16 residues. V was pared by 0 bases and J by 3 bases, with 7 bases of the junction left unmatched. The CDR3 DNA is TGCAGTGCTAGAGATTATGACAGCGGGAGCTACAATGAGCAGTTCTTC. This sequence encodes CSARDYDSGSYNEQFF.

The DNA for the CDR3 is TGTGCCAGCAGCCGCCTGGCGGTGTATAATTCACCCCTCCACTTT. Encoded protein: CASSRLAVYNSPLHF. The rearrangement joins TRBV7-9 to TRBJ1-6, with D uncertain. This CDR3 region has 15 residues. Trimming removed 5 bases from V and 4 bases from J, with 12 bases in between. CDR1 is SEHNR, CDR2 FQNEAQ, per germline (reference sequence).

This clonotype was seen a few times. This chain uses TRBV6-6 with TRBJ2-1, with a possible D match to TRBD2 (6 bases). Germline loops: CDR1 MNHNY, CDR2 SVGAGI (reference sequence). The V end was cut by 7 bases, the J end by 8 bases, with 18 bases between. The CDR3 is made up of 14 amino acids. DNA for the CDR3: TGTGCCAGCACCCGCCCTAGCGTGGAGGATGAGCAGTTCTTC. As protein: CASTRPSVEDEQFF.

The chain joins TRBV5-5 to TRBJ1-1; maybe TRBD1 (6 bases). The CDR3 length is 17 residues. Germline CDR1 reads SGHKS; CDR2 reads YYEKEE (reference sequence). V dropped 1 base and J dropped 0 bases, with 16 bases sitting between them. The CDR3: CASSLFGWGQMNTEAFF. The CDR3 DNA is TGTGCCAGCAGCTTGTTTGGGTGGGGGCAGATGAACACTGAAGCTTTCTTT.

The chain has TRBV30 and TRBJ2-7; 8 nucleotides match TRBD2. After removal of 4 bases from V and 3 bases from J, the junction contained 8 bases not matched to a gene. This CDR3 is built from 14 residues. The germline CDR1 and CDR2 sequences are GTSNPN and SVGIG (reference sequence). The CDR3 DNA sequence: TGTGCCTGGAATCGGGGGGGCCGAGGCTACGAGCAGTACTTC. Translation: CAWNRGGRGYEQYF.

This clonotype was observed a handful of times. CDR3 in amino acids: CASSFTSGGGGETQYF. DNA for the CDR3: TGTGCCAGCAGTTTTACTAGCGGGGGGGGTGGAGAGACCCAGTACTTC. V usage is TRBV7-2 and J usage is TRBJ2-5, with 13 bases lining up with TRBD2. Germline V gene lookup returns CDR1 SGHTA and CDR2 FQGNSA. The trim removed 6 bases at V and 4 bases at J, leaving 8 bases unmatched. The CDR3 extends over 16 amino acids. Looking up the rest from reference TRBV7-2 and TRBJ2-5 gives the full variable domain: GAGVSQSPSNKVTEKGKDVELRCDPISGHTALYWYRQSLGQGLEFLIYFQGNSAPDKSGLPSDRFSAERTGGSVSTLTIQRTQQEDSAVYLCASSFTSGGGGETQYFGPGTRLLVL.

V and J are TRBV29-1 and TRBJ1-1; 11 nucleotides match TRBD1. The CDR3 is 13 residues long. CDR1 and CDR2 from the germline V gene are SQVTM and ANQGSEA. Trimming at V came to 6 bases and at J to 1 base, leaving 1 base not matched to a gene. The CDR3 DNA is TGCAGCGTGGGGACAGGGGGGAACACTGAAGCTTTCTTT. This translates into CSVGTGGNTEAFF.

On this clonotype: The junction does not match germline at one end; this may be a read error. The V gene is TRBV10-3, the J gene TRBJ2-1; the match to TRBD2 covers 11 bases. The germline CDR1 and CDR2 sequences are ENHRY and SYGVKD. This CDR3 is built from 21 residues. This CDR3 reads CAITPGAGSLAGGSSHNEQFF. The CDR3 bases are TGTGCCATCACCCCCGGAGCAGGGAGTCTAGCGGGAGGTTCGAGTCACAATGAACAGTTCTTC.

The CDR3 loop reads CASSQGQGGVQHTEAFF. The CDR3, as DNA: TGCGCCAGCAGCCAAGGTCAGGGAGGCGTACAGCACACTGAAGCTTTCTTT. The chain uses TRBV4-1 and TRBJ1-1, with a possible D match to TRBD1 (5 bases). This CDR3 has 17 amino acids. With 1 base removed from V and 3 bases from J, the gap between germline ends came to 18 bases. Germline V gene sequence: CDR1 MGHRA, CDR2 YSYEKL.

The genes are TRBV18 and TRBJ1-2; D is unclear. Germline assignment: CDR1 KGHSH and CDR2 LQKENI. The CDR3 has 13 residues. Trimming removed 2 bases from V and 8 bases from J, with 12 bases in between. DNA for the CDR3: TGTGCCAGCTCACCAGGGGAAGGAGGCGGCTACACCTTC. Amino acid sequence: CASSPGEGGGYTF.

The chain carries TRBV6-2 or TRBV6-3 and TRBJ2-5; D possibly matches TRBD1 or TRBD2 (5 bases each). This CDR3 region has 13 residues. V lost 2 bases and J 11 bases, leaving 15 bases between the germline ends. Germline assignment: CDR1 MNHEY and CDR2 SVGEGT. The chain's CDR3 is CASSYGGNTPQYF. CDR3 DNA sequence: TGTGCCAGCAGTTACGGGGGTAACACGCCTCAGTACTTC.

V is TRBV18 and J is TRBJ1-2; weak D call: TRBD1 (5 bases). V lost 6 bases to trimming and J lost 7 bases, with 15 bases between them. Germline V gene lookup returns CDR1 KGHSH and CDR2 LQKENI. This CDR3 is built from 13 residues. In DNA, the CDR3 is TGTGCCAGCTCCCAAGGGGACGGCTCTGGCTACACCTTC. It is translated as CASSQGDGSGYTF.

The chain recombines TRBV28 with TRBJ2-1; D gene ambiguous. Germline V gene lookup returns CDR1 MDHEN and CDR2 SYDVKM. V was trimmed by 5 bases and J by 0 bases, leaving 14 bases between them. The CDR3 consists of 16 residues. The CDR3 nucleotides are TGTGCCAGCAGTCCCGAACATCTGAGCTCCTACAATGAGCAGTTCTTC. Residues: CASSPEHLSSYNEQFF.

This clonotype was recorded many times. V gene TRBV4-1 combines with J gene TRBJ1-5; the D gene is possibly TRBD1 (5 bases). The CDR3 has 15 amino acids. Trimming shortened V by 1 base and J by 1 base, and 8 bases separated the two germline ends. Germline V gene data show CDR1 as MGHRA and CDR2 as YSYEKL. CDR3 protein: CASSQAGASNQPQHF. The CDR3 region has the DNA TGCGCCAGCAGCCAAGCCGGGGCCAGCAATCAGCCCCAGCATTTT.

The chain employs TRBV18 and TRBJ1-2, with D perhaps TRBD1 (6 bases). V lost 6 bases and J lost 0, with 14 bases in between. CDR3 length: 15 amino acids. Germline V CDR1 and CDR2: KGHSH, LQKENI. The CDR3 is CASSPGHQANYGYTF. For the CDR3, the DNA is TGTGCCAGCTCCCCGGGACACCAAGCTAACTATGGCTACACCTTC.